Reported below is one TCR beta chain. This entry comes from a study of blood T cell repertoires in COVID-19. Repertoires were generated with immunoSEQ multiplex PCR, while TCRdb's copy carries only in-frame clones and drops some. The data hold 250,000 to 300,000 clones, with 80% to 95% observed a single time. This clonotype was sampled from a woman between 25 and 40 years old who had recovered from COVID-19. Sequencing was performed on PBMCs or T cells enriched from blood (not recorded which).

CDR3 sequence: CASSSSTHGQGECNQPQHF. The CDR3 nucleotides read TGTGCCAGCAGTTCCTCCACCCACGGACAGGGTGAGTGCAATCAGCCCCAGCATTTT. The V call is TRBV6-8, the J call TRBJ1-5, with TRBD1 matching 8 bases. CDR1 and CDR2 from the germline V gene are MNHGY and SAAAGT. V lost 4 bases, J lost 2 bases, and 16 bases stayed unmatched. The CDR3 totals 19 residues.